The entry that follows covers one T cell receptor beta chain sequence. This sample is part of a study of T cell responses to AZD1222 COVID-19 vaccine. The ends lost 5 bases at V and 3 bases at J; junction bases unmatched: 5. Germline assignment: CDR1 SGHAT and CDR2 FQNNGV. This CDR3 comprises 14 residues. Clones were sequenced by immunoSEQ multiplex PCR, and TCRdb holds only the in-frame ones, with some missing. Of 130,000 to 150,000 clones in the sample, 75% to 95% were seen once. The gene calls are TRBV11-2 and TRBJ2-7, with 9 bases identical to TRBD2. This specimen was peripheral blood, taken on day 0 of MenACWY control vaccination. This clonotype was sampled from an adult in good health. The CDR3 protein is CASSQSGRHYEQYF. DNA for the CDR3: TGTGCCAGCAGCCAAAGCGGGAGGCACTACGAGCAGTACTTC.